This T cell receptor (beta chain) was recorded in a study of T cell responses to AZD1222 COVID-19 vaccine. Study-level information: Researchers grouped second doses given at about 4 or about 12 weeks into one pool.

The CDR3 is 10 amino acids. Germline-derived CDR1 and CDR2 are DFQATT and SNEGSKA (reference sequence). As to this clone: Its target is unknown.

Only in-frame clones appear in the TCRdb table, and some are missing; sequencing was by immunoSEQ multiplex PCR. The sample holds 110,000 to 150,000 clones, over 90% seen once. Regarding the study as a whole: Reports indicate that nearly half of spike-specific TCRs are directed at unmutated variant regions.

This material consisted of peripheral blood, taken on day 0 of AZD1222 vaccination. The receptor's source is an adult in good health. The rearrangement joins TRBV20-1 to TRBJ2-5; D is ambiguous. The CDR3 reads CSWGWETQYF. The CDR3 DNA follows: TGCAGCTGGGGATGGGAGACCCAGTACTTC.